This TCR beta chain derives from a study of blood T cells in healthy people across ages. The CDR3 spans 15 residues. With 5 bases removed from V and 0 bases from J, the gap between germline ends came to 13 bases. CDR1 is MDHEN and CDR2 is SYDVKM in the germline V gene. A second PCR, run for roughly 7 to 11 cycles, used a sample-barcoded 5' primer plus a J-beta primer mix. TCRdb recomputed calls from the 5' RACE reads with MiXCR, one row per CDR3 protein. In the table there are some 710,000 distinct CDR3 sequences, about 20% of which are singletons. Sequences were obtained from blood. This clonotype was obtained from a man between 70 and 80 years old in good health. The V and J genes are TRBV28 and TRBJ1-1; unclear D gene. The CDR3 DNA reads TGTGCCAGCAGTCCAACTTACGAGGTGAACACTGAAGCTTTCTTT. Translated, it gives CASSPTYEVNTEAFF.